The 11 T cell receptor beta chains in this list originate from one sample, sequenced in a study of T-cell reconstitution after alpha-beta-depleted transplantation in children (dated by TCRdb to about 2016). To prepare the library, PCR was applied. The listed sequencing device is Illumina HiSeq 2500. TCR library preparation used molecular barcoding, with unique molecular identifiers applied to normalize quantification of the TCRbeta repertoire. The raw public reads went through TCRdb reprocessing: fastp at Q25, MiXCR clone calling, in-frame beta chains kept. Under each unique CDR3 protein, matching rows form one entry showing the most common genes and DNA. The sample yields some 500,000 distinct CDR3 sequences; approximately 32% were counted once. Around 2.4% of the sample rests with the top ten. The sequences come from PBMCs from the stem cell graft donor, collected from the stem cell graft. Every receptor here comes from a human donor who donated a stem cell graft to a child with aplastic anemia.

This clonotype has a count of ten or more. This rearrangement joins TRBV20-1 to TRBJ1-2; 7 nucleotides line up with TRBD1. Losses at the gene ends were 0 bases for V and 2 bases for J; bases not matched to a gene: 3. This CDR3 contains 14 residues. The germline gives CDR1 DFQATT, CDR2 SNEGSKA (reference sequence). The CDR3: CSARDLTGNYGYTF. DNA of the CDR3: TGCAGTGCTAGAGATCTGACAGGGAACTATGGCTACACCTTC.

In DNA form, the CDR3 reads TGTGCCATCAGTGAGGGTGTTGTACTAGCGGGAGATACGCAGTATTTT. Protein product: CAISEGVVLAGDTQYF. The gene calls are TRBV10-3 and TRBJ2-3; 9 positions agree with TRBD2. CDR1 ENHRY and CDR2 SYGVKD come from the germline V gene. The CDR3 extends over 16 amino acids. J gave up 5 bases and V 2 bases, and 8 bases lay outside the gene matches.

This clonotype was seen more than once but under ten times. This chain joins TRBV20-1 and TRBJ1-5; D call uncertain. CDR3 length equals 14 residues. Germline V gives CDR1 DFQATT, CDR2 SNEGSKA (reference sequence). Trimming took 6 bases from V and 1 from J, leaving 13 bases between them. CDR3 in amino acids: CSAPLGISNQPQHF. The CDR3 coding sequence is TGCAGTGCCCCTTTAGGGATCAGCAATCAGCCCCAGCATTTT.

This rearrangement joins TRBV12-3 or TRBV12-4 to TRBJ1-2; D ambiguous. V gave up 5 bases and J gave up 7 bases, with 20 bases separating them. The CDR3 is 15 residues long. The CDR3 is CASSPWRGGESGYTF. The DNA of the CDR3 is TGTGCCAGCAGTCCTTGGCGAGGCGGGGAGAGTGGCTACACCTTC.

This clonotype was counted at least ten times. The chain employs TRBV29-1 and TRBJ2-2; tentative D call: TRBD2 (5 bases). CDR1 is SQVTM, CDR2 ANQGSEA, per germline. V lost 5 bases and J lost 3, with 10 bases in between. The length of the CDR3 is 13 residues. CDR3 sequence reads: CSVWLAHTGELFF. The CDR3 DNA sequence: TGCAGCGTTTGGCTAGCTCACACCGGGGAGCTGTTTTTT.

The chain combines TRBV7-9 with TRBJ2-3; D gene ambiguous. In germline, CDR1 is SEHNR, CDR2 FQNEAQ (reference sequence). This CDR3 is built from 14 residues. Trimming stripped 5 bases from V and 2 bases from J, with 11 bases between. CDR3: CASSGRLATDTQYF. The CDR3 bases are TGTGCCAGCAGCGGACGACTGGCCACAGATACGCAGTATTTT.

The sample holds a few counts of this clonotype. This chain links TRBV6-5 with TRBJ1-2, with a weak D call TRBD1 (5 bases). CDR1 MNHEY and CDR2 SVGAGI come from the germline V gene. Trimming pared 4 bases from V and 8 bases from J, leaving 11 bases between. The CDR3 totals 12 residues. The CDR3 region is CASSSGTGGYTF. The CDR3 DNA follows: TGTGCCAGCAGTTCCGGGACGGGCGGCTACACCTTC.

DNA of the CDR3: TGCAGTGCTAGTGTCCGACTAGCGGGAGATGATACGCAGTATTTT. It yields the protein CSASVRLAGDDTQYF. V usage is TRBV20-1 and J usage is TRBJ2-3; 12 nucleotides agree with TRBD2. The CDR3 has 15 residues. V lost 3 bases, J lost 6 bases, and 7 bases stayed unmatched. The germline V gene has CDR1 DFQATT and CDR2 SNEGSKA (reference sequence).

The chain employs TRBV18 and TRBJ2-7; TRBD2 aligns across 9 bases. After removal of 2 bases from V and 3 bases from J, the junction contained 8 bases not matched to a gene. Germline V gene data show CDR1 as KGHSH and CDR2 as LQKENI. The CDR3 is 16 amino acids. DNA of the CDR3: TGTGCCAGCTCACCATCGACTAGCGGCGTAGTCTACGAGCAGTACTTC. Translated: CASSPSTSGVVYEQYF.

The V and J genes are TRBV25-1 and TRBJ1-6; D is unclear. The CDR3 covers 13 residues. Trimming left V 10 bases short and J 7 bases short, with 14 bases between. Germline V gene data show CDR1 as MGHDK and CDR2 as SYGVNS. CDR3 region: CATRASGNSPLHF. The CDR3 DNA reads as TGTGCCACTAGGGCCTCCGGAAATTCACCCCTCCACTTT.

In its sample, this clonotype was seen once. CDR3 bases: TGCGCCAGCAGCCTGACGGGGGTTGAGGACGCTGAAGCTTTCTTT. Translation gives CASSLTGVEDAEAFF. This rearrangement joins TRBV5-1 to TRBJ1-1; a possible D gene is TRBD1 (5 bases). The CDR3 covers 15 residues. Germline V lookup: CDR1 SGHRS, CDR2 YFSETQ. Trimming removed 4 bases at V and 6 bases at J, with 19 bases between.